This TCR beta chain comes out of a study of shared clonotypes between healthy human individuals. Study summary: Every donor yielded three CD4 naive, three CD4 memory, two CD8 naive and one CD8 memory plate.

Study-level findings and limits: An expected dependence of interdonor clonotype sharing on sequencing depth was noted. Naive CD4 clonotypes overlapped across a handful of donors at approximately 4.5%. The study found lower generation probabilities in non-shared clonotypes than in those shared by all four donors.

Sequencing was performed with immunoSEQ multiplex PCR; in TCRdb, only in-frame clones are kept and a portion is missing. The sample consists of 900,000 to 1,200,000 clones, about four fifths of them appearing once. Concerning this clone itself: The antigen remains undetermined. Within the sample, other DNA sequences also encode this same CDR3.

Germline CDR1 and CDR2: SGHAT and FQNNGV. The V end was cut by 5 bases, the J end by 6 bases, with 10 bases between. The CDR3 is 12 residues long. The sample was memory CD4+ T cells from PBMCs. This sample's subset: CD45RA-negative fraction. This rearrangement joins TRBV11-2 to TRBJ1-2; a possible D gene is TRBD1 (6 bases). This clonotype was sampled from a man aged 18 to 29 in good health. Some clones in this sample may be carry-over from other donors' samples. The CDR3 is CASSKQGNGYTF. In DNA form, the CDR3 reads TGTGCCAGCAGCAAGCAGGGGAATGGCTACACCTTC.